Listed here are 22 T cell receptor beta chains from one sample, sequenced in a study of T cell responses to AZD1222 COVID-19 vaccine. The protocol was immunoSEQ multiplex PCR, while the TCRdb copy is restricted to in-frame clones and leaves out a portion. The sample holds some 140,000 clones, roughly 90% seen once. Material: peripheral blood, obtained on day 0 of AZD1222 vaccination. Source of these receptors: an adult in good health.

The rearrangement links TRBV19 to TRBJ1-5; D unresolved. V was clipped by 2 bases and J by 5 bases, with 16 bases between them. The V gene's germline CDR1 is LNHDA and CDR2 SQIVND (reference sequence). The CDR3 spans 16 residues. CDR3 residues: CASSIFWDEADQPQHF. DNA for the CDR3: TGTGCCAGTAGTATATTCTGGGATGAGGCTGATCAGCCCCAGCATTTT.

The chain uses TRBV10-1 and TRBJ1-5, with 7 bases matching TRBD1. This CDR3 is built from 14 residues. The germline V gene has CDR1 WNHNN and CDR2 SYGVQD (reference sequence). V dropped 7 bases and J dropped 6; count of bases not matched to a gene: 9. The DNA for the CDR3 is TGCGCCAGCACCACCCAGGGGGAATGTCAGCCCCAGCATTTT. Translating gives CASTTQGECQPQHF.

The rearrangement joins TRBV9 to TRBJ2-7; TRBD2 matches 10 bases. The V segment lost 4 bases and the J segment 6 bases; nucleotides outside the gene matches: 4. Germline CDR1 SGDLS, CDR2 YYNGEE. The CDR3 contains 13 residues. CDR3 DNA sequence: TGTGCCAGCAGCCTTCGGACTAGCGGCGAGCAGTACTTC. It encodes CASSLRTSGEQYF.

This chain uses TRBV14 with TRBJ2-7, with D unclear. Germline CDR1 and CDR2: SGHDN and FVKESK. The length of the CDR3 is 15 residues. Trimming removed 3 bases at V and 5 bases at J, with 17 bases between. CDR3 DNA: TGTGCCAGCAGCCAGCTTCTTCTGACATCCAACGAGCAGTACTTC. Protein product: CASSQLLLTSNEQYF.

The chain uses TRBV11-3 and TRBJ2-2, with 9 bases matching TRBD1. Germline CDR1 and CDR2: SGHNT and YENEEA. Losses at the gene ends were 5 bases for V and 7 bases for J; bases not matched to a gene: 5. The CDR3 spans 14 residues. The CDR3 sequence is CASSKRTGDGELFF. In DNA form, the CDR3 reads TGTGCCAGCAGCAAGAGGACAGGGGACGGGGAGCTGTTTTTT.

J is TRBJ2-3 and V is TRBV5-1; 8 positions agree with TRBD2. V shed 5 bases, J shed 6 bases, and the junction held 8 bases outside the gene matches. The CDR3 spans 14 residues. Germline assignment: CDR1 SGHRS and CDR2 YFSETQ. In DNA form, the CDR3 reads TGCGCCAGCAGTGACGGGAGGGACTTGGATACGCAGTATTTT. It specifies CASSDGRDLDTQYF.

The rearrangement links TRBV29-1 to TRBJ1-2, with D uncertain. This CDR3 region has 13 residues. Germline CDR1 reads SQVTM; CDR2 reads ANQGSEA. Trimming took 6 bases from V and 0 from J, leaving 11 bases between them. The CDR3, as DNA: TGCAGCGTGTCGCCCGGGTCTAACTATGGCTACACCTTC. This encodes CSVSPGSNYGYTF.

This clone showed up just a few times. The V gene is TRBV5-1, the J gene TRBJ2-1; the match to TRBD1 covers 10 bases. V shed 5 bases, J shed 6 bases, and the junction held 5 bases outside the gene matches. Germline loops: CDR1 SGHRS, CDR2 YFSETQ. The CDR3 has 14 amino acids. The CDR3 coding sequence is TGCGCCAGCAGTCGGGACAGGGGAGGCAATGAGCAGTTCTTC. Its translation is CASSRDRGGNEQFF.

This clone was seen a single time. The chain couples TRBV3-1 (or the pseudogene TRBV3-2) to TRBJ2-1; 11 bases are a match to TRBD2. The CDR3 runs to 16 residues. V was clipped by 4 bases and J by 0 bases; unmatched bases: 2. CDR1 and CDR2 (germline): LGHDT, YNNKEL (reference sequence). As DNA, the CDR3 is TGTGCCAGCAGCCGGACTAGCGGGTCCTCCTACAATGAGCAGTTCTTC. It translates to CASSRTSGSSYNEQFF.

Here the CDR3 DNA reads TGTGCCACCAGCTACAGTAAAAATTCACCCCTCCACTTT. Residues: CATSYSKNSPLHF. The chain links TRBV15 to TRBJ1-6; unclear D gene. This CDR3 spans 13 amino acids. Germline V lookup: CDR1 LNHNV, CDR2 YYDKDF (reference sequence). With 5 bases removed from V and 7 bases from J, the gap between germline ends came to 9 bases.

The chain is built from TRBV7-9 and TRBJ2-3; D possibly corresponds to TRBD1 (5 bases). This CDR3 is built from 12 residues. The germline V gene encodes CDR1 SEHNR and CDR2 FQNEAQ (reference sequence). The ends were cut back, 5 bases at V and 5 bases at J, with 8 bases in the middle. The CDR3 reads CASSPTGDTQYF. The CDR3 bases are TGTGCCAGCAGCCCAACAGGAGATACGCAGTATTTT.

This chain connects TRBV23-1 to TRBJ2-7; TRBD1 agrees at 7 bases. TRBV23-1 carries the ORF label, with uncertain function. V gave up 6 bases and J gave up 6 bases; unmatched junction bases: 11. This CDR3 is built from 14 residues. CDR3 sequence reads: CASRRQGIVGEQYF. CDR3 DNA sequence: TGCGCCAGCAGAAGACAGGGAATCGTAGGCGAGCAGTACTTC.

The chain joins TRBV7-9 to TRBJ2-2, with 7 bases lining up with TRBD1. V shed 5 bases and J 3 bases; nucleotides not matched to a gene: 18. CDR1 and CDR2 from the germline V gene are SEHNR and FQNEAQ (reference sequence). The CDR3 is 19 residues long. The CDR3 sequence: CASSAKGPGGKAYTGELFF. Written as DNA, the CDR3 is TGTGCCAGCAGCGCAAAAGGTCCAGGGGGTAAAGCGTACACCGGGGAGCTGTTTTTT.

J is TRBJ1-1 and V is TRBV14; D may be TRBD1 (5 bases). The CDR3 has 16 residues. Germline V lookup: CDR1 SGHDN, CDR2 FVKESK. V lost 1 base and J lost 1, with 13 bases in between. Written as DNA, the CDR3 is TGTGCCAGCAGCCAAGTGGGGCTTTTAGAGAACACTGAAGCTTTCTTT. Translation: CASSQVGLLENTEAFF.

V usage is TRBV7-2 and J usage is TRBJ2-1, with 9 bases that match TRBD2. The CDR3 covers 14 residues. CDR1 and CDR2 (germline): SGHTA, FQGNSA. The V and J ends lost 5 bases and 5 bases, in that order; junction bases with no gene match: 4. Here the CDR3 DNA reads TGTGCCAGCAGCACAGGACTAGCGAACAATGAGCAGTTCTTC. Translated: CASSTGLANNEQFF.

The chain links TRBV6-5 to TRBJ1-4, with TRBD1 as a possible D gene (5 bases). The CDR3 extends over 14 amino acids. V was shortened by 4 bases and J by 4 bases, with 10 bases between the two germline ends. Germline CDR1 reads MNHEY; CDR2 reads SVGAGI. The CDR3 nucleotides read TGTGCCAGCAGTTTTTGGGGGGGTAATGAAAAACTGTTTTTT. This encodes CASSFWGGNEKLFF.

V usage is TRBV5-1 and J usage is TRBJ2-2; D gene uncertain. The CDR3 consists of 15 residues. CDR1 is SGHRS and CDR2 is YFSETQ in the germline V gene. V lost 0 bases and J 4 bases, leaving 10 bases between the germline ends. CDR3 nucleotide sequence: TGCGCCAGCAGCTTGGATGCTAGACGCACCGGGGAGCTGTTTTTT. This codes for CASSLDARRTGELFF.

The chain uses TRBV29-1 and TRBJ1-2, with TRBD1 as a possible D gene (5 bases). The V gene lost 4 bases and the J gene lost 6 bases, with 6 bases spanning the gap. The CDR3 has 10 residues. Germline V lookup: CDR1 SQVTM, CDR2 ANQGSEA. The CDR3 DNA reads TGCAGCGTTGGAGGGGATGGCTACACCTTC. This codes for CSVGGDGYTF.

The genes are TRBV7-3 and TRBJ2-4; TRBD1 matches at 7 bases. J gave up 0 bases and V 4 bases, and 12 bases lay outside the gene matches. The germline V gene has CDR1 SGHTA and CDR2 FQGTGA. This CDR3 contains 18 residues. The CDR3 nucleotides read TGTGCCAGCAGCTCCACAGGGGCCATTTCACTAGCCAAAAACATTCAGTACTTC. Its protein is CASSSTGAISLAKNIQYF.

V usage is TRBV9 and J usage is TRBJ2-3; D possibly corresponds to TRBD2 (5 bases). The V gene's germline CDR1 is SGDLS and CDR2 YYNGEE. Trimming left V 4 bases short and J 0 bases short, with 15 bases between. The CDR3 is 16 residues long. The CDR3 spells CASSLRSGPSTDTQYF. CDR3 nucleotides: TGTGCCAGCAGCCTCAGAAGCGGTCCTAGCACAGATACGCAGTATTTT.

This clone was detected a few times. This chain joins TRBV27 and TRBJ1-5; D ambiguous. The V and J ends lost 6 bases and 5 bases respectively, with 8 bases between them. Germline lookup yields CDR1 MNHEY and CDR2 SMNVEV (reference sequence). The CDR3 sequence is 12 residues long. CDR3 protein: CASSAPYQPQHF. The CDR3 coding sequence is TGTGCCAGCAGCGCCCCCTATCAGCCCCAGCATTTT.

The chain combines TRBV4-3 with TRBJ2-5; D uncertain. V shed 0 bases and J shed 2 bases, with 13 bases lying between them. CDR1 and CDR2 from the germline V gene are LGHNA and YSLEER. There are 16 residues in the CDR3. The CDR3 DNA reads TGCGCCAGCAGCCAAGACTCCCGACTTGATCAAGAGACCCAGTACTTC. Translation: CASSQDSRLDQETQYF.